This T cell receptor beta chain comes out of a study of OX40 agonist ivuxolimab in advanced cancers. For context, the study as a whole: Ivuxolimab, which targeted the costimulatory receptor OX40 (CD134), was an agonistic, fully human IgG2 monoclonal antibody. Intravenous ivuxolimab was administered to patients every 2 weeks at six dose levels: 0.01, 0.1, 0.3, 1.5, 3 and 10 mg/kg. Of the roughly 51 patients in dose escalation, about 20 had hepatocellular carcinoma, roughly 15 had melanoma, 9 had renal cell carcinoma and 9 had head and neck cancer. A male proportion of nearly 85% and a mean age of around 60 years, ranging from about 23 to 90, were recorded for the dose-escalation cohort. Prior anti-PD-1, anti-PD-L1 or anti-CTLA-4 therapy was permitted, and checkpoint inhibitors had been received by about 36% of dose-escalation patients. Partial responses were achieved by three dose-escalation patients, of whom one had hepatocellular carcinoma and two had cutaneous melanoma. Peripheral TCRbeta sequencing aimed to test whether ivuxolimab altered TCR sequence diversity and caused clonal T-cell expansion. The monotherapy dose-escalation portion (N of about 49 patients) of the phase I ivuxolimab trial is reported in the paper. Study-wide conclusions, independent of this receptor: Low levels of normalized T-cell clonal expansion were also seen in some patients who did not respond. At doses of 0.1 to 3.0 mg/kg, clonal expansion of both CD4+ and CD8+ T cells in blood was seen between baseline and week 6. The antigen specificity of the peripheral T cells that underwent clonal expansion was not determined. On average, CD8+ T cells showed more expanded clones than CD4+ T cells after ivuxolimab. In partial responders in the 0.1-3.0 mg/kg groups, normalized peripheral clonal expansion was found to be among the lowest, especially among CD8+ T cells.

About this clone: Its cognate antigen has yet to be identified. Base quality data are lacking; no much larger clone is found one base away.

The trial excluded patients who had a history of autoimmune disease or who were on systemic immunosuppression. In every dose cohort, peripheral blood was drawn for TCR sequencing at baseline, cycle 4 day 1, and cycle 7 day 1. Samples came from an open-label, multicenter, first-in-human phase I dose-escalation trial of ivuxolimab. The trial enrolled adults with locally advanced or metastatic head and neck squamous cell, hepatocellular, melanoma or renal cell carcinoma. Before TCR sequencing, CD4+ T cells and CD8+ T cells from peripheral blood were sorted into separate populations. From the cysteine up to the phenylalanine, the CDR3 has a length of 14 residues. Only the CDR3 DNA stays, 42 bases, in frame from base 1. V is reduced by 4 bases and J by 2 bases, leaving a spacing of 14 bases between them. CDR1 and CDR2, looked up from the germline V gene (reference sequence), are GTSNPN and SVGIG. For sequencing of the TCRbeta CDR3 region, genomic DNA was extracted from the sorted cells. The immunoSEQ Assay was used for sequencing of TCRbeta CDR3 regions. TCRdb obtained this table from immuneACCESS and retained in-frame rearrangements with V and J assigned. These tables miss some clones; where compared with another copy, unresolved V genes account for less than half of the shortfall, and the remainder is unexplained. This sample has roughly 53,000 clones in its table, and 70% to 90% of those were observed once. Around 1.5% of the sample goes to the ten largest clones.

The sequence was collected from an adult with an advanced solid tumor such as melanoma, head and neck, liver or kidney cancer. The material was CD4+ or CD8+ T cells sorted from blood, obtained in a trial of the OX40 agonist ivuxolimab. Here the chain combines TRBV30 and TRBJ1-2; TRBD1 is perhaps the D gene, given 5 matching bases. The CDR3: CAWTPGGRNYGYTF. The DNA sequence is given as TGTGCCTGGACCCCGGGGGGAAGAAACTATGGCTACACCTTC.